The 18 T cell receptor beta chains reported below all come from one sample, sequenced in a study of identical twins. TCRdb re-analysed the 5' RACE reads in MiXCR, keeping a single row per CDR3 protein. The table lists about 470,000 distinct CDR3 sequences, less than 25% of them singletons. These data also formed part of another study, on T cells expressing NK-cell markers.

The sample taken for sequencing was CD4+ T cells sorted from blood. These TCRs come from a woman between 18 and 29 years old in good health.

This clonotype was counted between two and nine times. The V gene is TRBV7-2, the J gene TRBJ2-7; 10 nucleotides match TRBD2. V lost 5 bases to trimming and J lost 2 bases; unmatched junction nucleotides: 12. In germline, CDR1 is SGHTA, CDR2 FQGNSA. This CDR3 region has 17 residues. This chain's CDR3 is CASSAPTEGTSAYEQYF. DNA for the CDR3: TGTGCCAGCAGCGCGCCAACGGAGGGGACTAGCGCCTACGAGCAGTACTTC.

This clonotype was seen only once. CDR3 coding DNA: TGTGCCAGCAGCTTAATAGGACTAGCGGGGGGGGCGACCGGGGAGCTGTTTTTT. It codes for CASSLIGLAGGATGELFF. This chain links TRBV7-3 with TRBJ2-2; 15 nucleotides match TRBD2. The V gene's germline CDR1 is SGHTA and CDR2 FQGTGA. The CDR3 length is 18 residues. Unmatched junction bases numbered 5, after V lost 1 base and J lost 5 bases.

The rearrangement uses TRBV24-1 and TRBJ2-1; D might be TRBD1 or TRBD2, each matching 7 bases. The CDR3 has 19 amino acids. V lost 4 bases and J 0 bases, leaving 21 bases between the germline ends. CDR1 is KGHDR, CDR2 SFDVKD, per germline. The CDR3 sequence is CATSEGRDGRGGSYNEQFF. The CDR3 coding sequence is TGTGCCACCAGTGAGGGCCGTGATGGCAGGGGGGGCTCCTACAATGAGCAGTTCTTC.

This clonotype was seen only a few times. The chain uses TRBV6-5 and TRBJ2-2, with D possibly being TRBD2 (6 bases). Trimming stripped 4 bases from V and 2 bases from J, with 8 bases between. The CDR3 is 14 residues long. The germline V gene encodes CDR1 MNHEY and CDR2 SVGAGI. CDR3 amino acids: CASSFGLNTGELFF. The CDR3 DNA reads TGTGCCAGCAGTTTTGGACTAAACACCGGGGAGCTGTTTTTT.

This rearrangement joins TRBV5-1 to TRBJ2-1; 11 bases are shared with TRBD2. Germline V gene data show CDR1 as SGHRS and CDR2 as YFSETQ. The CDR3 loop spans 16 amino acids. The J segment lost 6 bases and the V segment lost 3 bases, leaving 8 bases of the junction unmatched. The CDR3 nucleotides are TGCGCCAGCAGCTCCCTAGCGGGAGGTGGTTTCAATGAGCAGTTCTTC. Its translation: CASSSLAGGGFNEQFF.

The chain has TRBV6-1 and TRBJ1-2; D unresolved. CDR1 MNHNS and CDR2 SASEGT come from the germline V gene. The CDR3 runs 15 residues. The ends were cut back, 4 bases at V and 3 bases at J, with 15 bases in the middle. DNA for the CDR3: TGTGCCAGCAGTGGTCCGGACGTCGGGGACTATGGCTACACCTTC. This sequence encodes CASSGPDVGDYGYTF.

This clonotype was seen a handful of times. For the CDR3, the DNA is TGCGCCAGCACCCAGGTCGGCAGGGTCCATGAGCAGTTCTTC. This translates into CASTQVGRVHEQFF. The chain couples TRBV5-1 to TRBJ2-1; TRBD1 is a possible D gene (5 bases). Germline V gene data show CDR1 as SGHRS and CDR2 as YFSETQ. The CDR3 consists of 14 residues. Trimming removed 6 bases from V and 8 bases from J, with 18 bases in between.

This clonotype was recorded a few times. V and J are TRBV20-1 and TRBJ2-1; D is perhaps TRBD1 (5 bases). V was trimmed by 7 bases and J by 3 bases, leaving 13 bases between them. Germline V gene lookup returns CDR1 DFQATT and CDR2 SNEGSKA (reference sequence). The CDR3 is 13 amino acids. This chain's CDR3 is CSGDAGHYNEQFF. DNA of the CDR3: TGCAGTGGAGATGCCGGACACTACAATGAGCAGTTCTTC.

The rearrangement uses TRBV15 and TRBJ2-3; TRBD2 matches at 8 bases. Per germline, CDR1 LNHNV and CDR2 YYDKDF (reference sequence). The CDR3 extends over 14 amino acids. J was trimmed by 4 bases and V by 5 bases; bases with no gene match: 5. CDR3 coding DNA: TGTGCCACCAGCCGAAGCGGGAGACCAGATACGCAGTATTTT. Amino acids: CATSRSGRPDTQYF.

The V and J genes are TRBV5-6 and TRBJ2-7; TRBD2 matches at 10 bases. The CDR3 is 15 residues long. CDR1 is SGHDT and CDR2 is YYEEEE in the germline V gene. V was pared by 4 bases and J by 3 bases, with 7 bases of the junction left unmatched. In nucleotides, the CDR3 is TGTGCCAGCAGCCAGCTAGCGGGGGCCATCTACGAGCAGTACTTC. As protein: CASSQLAGAIYEQYF.

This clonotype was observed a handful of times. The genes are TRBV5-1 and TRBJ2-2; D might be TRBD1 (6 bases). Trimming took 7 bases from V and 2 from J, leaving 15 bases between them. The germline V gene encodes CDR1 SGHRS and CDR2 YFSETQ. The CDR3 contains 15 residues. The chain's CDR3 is CASSTGNINTGELFF. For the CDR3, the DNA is TGCGCCAGCTCTACAGGGAACATTAACACCGGGGAGCTGTTTTTT.

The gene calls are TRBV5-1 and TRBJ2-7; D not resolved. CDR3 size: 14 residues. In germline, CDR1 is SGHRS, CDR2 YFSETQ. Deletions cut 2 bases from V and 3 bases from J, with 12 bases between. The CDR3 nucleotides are TGCGCCAGCAGCTTATATTTCAGAGACTACGAGCAGTACTTC. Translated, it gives CASSLYFRDYEQYF.

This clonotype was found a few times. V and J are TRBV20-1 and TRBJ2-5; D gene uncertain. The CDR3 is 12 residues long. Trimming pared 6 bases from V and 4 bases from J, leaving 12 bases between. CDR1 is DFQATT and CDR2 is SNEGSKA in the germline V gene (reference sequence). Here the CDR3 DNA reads TGCAGTGCCTCGTTAAACACAGAGACCCAGTACTTC. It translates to CSASLNTETQYF.

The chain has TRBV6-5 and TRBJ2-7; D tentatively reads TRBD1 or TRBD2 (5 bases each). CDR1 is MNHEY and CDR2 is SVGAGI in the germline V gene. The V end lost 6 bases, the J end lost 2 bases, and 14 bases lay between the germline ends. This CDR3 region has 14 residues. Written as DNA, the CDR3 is TGTGCCAGCAGATACCGGGACCTAACCTACGAGCAGTACTTC. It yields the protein CASRYRDLTYEQYF.

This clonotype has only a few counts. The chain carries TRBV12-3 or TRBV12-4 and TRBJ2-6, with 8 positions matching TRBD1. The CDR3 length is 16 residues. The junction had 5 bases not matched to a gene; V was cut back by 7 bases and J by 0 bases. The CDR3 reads CASNGQGYSGANVLTF. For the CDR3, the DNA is TGTGCCAGCAACGGACAGGGTTACTCTGGGGCCAACGTCCTGACTTTC.

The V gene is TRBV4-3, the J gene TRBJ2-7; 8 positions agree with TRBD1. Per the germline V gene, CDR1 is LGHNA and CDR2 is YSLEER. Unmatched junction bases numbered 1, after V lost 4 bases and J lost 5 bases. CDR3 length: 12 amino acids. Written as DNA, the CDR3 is TGCGCCAGCAGCCCGACAGGGGACGAGCAGTACTTC. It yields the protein CASSPTGDEQYF.

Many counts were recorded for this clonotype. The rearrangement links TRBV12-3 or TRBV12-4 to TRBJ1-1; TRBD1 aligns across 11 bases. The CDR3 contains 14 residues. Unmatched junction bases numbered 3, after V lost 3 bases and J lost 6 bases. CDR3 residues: CASSFRTGGPEAFF. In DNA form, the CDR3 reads TGTGCCAGCAGTTTTAGGACAGGGGGCCCTGAAGCTTTCTTT.

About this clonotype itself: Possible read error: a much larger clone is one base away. CDR3 sequence reads: CASQRDTEQFF. CDR3 bases: TGTGCCAGCCAGCGGGACACTGAGCAGTTCTTC. The chain employs TRBV7-9 and TRBJ2-1, with D possibly matching TRBD2 (7 bases). Germline CDR1 SEHNR, CDR2 FQNEAQ (reference sequence). V dropped 8 bases and J dropped 9 bases, with 11 bases sitting between them. The CDR3 extends over 11 amino acids.